Below, 4 T cell receptor beta chains from the same sample are listed, as sequenced in a study of blood T cell repertoires in COVID-19 (TCRdb year 2020). Libraries were made using the immunoSEQ multiplex PCR assay. The clones in this table, taken by TCRdb from immuneACCESS, are in-frame only. Not every clone is retained; where verified, under half of the shortfall comes from an unresolved V gene, and the cause of the rest is unknown. This sample has 250,000 to 300,000 clones in its table, and about 80% of those were observed once. 3.4% of the sample lies in the top ten. The material sequenced was PBMCs or T cells enriched from blood (not recorded which). These receptors all stem from a man in his fifties who had recovered from COVID-19.

This clone was seen a handful of times. The chain carries TRBV7-9 and TRBJ1-2, with 7 bases aligning to TRBD1. This CDR3 region has 13 residues. Germline CDR1 is SEHNR and CDR2 is FQNEAQ (reference sequence). V lost 6 bases to trimming and J lost 8 bases; unmatched junction nucleotides: 9. DNA of the CDR3: TGTGCCAGCAGGTCTAGGGGGCTAAGGGGCTACACCTTC. Translation gives CASRSRGLRGYTF.

The chain uses TRBV6-5 and TRBJ2-7, with 10 bases matching TRBD1. J lost 3 bases, V lost 6 bases, and 5 bases had no gene match. Germline V gene data show CDR1 as MNHEY and CDR2 as SVGAGI. The CDR3 has 14 residues. Here the CDR3 reads CASRTGTGVYEQYF. In nucleotides, the CDR3 is TGTGCCAGCAGGACCGGGACAGGGGTCTACGAGCAGTACTTC.

The V gene is TRBV10-2, the J gene TRBJ1-1, with TRBD1 identical over 7 bases. V gave up 10 bases and J gave up 1 base; unmatched junction bases: 6. The CDR3 runs to 13 residues. Looked up from germline, CDR1 is WSHSY and CDR2 is SAAADI. CDR3 region: CATVDRPNTEAFF. The CDR3 DNA reads TGCGCCACCGTGGACAGGCCGAACACTGAAGCTTTCTTT.

The rearrangement links TRBV4-3 to TRBJ1-1; a possible D gene is TRBD1 (5 bases). This CDR3 is built from 15 residues. Germline values: CDR1 LGHNA, CDR2 YSLEER. The V gene lost 0 bases and the J gene lost 11 bases, with 19 bases spanning the gap. In DNA form, the CDR3 reads TGCGCCAGCAGCCAAGATGAAATCGGGGGGATGACGGCTTTCTTT. Encoded protein: CASSQDEIGGMTAFF.